These 14 T cell receptor beta chains originate from one sample sequenced in a study of T-cell memory formation after mild COVID-19. TCRdb re-called the 5' RACE reads with MiXCR, one entry per CDR3 protein. The table shows 550,000 to 600,000 distinct CDR3 sequences, with roughly 17% occurring only once. The sequencing input was PBMCs or a T cell subset sorted from them (not recorded which). The receptors derive from an adult woman who had mild COVID-19 (a few samples of this study predate the infection). Cell type and time point are not known.

There are a few counts of this clonotype. This chain joins TRBV20-1 and TRBJ1-2, with unresolved D. V lost 0 bases to trimming and J lost 7 bases, with 15 bases between them. The CDR3 contains 14 residues. The germline CDR1 and CDR2 sequences are DFQATT and SNEGSKA (reference sequence). CDR3 region: CSARDSGKAGGYTF. The CDR3 DNA reads TGCAGTGCTAGAGACTCGGGGAAAGCCGGTGGCTACACCTTC.

This clonotype was recorded a few times. The chain employs TRBV30 and TRBJ2-7; either TRBD1 or TRBD2 may fit D (7 bases each). The germline V gene has CDR1 GTSNPN and CDR2 SVGIG (reference sequence). The V and J ends lost 3 bases and 1 base respectively, with 19 bases between them. The CDR3 runs 16 residues. The CDR3 DNA reads TGTGCCTGGAGCCCAGGGGGGCGGGGGAGATCCTACGAGCAGTACTTC. It is translated as CAWSPGGRGRSYEQYF.

This clonotype was seen a handful of times. The rearrangement links TRBV29-1 to TRBJ2-7; 10 nucleotides agree with TRBD1. CDR1 is SQVTM, CDR2 ANQGSEA, per germline. The CDR3 is 13 amino acids. Germline trimming cut 4 bases from V and 2 bases from J; bases unmatched to any gene: 2. This chain's CDR3 is CSVGDRGPYEQYF. The CDR3 DNA reads TGCAGCGTTGGGGACAGGGGCCCCTACGAGCAGTACTTC.

The table lists this clonotype with a few counts. V gene TRBV10-3 combines with J gene TRBJ1-3; the D gene is possibly TRBD1 (6 bases). V lost 11 bases and J 0 bases, leaving 14 bases between the germline ends. Germline values: CDR1 ENHRY, CDR2 SYGVKD. The CDR3 consists of 14 residues. The CDR3 is CASGGRSSGNTIYF. The CDR3 coding sequence is TGTGCCTCCGGGGGCAGGAGCTCTGGAAACACCATATATTTT.

This clonotype has more than one count but fewer than ten. The chain links TRBV11-2 to TRBJ2-3; maybe TRBD2 (5 bases). This CDR3 is built from 16 residues. Trimming removed 1 base from V and 6 bases from J, with 17 bases in between. Per the germline V gene, CDR1 is SGHAT and CDR2 is FQNNGV. CDR3 nucleotide sequence: TGTGCCAGCAGCTTAGGACACGGGTCCCGGAGGGATACGCAGTATTTT. Protein sequence: CASSLGHGSRRDTQYF. Based on the CDR3 plus reference TRBV11-2 and TRBJ2-3, the full variable domain is EAGVAQSPRYKIIEKRQSVAFWCNPISGHATLYWYQQILGQGPKLLIQFQNNGVVDDSQLPKDRFSAERLKGVDSTLKIQPAKLEDSAVYLCASSLGHGSRRDTQYFGPGTRLTVL.

The rearrangement links TRBV7-9 to TRBJ2-1; no clear D gene. Trimming cost V 1 base and J 2 bases, with 6 bases left between them. The CDR3 consists of 14 residues. From germline, CDR1 is SEHNR and CDR2 FQNEAQ (reference sequence). This CDR3 is CASSLDAAYNEQFF. CDR3 DNA sequence: TGTGCCAGCAGCTTAGACGCGGCCTACAATGAGCAGTTCTTC.

This clonotype was detected only a few times. The DNA of the CDR3 is TGTGCCACCACCAAGGGACAGGGTAATGGCTACACCTTC. Residues: CATTKGQGNGYTF. The chain couples TRBV24-1 to TRBJ1-2; 9 bases are a match to TRBD1. Germline V gives CDR1 KGHDR, CDR2 SFDVKD. V was pared by 8 bases and J by 6 bases, with 6 bases of the junction left unmatched. The CDR3 extends over 13 amino acids.

The chain links TRBV19 to TRBJ1-1, with D perhaps TRBD1 (6 bases). CDR1 is LNHDA and CDR2 is SQIVND in the germline V gene (reference sequence). The CDR3 covers 15 residues. Trimming pared 0 bases from V and 4 bases from J, leaving 12 bases between. CDR3 DNA: TGTGCCAGTAGTATAGAAGCAGGGGTGAGCACTGAAGCTTTCTTT. It codes for CASSIEAGVSTEAFF.

The J gene is TRBJ1-5, the V gene TRBV7-2; D is possibly TRBD1 (6 bases). The CDR3 sequence is 15 residues long. Trimming took off 3 bases at V and 3 bases at J, with 12 bases between the two ends. The germline V gene has CDR1 SGHTA and CDR2 FQGNSA. The CDR3 bases are TGTGCCAGCAGCTTCACAGGGAGTAACAATCAGCCCCAGCATTTT. The encoded protein is CASSFTGSNNQPQHF.

The chain is built from TRBV7-8 and TRBJ1-4; 8 bases agree with TRBD1. This CDR3 region has 16 residues. The V gene end was trimmed by 5 bases and the J gene end by 8 bases; junction bases not matched to a gene: 13. Germline V gives CDR1 SGHVS, CDR2 FQNEAQ. CDR3 region: CASSVRQGAQEEKLFF. The CDR3 region has the DNA TGTGCCAGCAGCGTACGCCAGGGGGCTCAGGAGGAAAAACTGTTTTTT.

The chain has TRBV6-1 and TRBJ1-5; a weak D match, TRBD1 (5 bases). CDR3 length equals 15 residues. Germline CDR1 reads MNHNS; CDR2 reads SASEGT. V lost 6 bases and J lost 0, with 12 bases in between. The CDR3 spells CASRLGGHSNQPQHF. The CDR3 DNA reads as TGTGCCAGCAGGCTTGGGGGTCATAGCAATCAGCCCCAGCATTTT.

This clonotype was detected a few times. The chain is built from TRBV7-9 and TRBJ1-1, with D uncertain. Deletions cut 5 bases from V and 1 base from J, with 11 bases between. Germline-derived CDR1 and CDR2 are SEHNR and FQNEAQ (reference sequence). The CDR3 is 14 amino acids. The DNA of the CDR3 is TGTGCCAGCAGCCCGGACGCAGCGAACACTGAAGCTTTCTTT. This gives the protein CASSPDAANTEAFF.

This rearrangement joins TRBV5-1 to TRBJ2-7; 7 bases match TRBD1. Trimming removed 0 bases from V and 2 bases from J; junction bases left unmatched: 5. In germline, CDR1 is SGHRS, CDR2 YFSETQ. The CDR3 is 15 amino acids. In DNA form, the CDR3 reads TGCGCCAGCAGCTTGGCCGGGGACAGTGCCTACGAGCAGTACTTC. It specifies CASSLAGDSAYEQYF.

This chain joins TRBV20-1 and TRBJ2-1; D is possibly TRBD1 (6 bases). The germline gives CDR1 DFQATT, CDR2 SNEGSKA (reference sequence). V shed 3 bases and J shed 4 bases, with 13 bases lying between them. CDR3 length: 14 amino acids. The DNA of the CDR3 is TGCAGTGCTAGGTATGGGGGCGGTTACAATGAGCAGTTCTTC. Encoded protein: CSARYGGGYNEQFF.